The next 21 T cell receptor beta chains were all read from a single sample in a study of shared clonotypes between healthy human individuals (dated by TCRdb to the early 2020s). Libraries were built with the immunoSEQ multiplex PCR assay. TCRdb carries this immuneACCESS record with in-frame sequences only. Its versions omit some clonotypes, under half of them owing to an unresolved V gene in the studies checked, with the rest unexplained. For this sample the table gives 800,000 or so clones, of which 96% were detected only once. The ten largest clones capture 0.2% to 0.25% of the sample. CD8 naive samples consisted of CD45RO-negative cells that were positively selected for CCR7, yielding a CD45RA+CCR7+ population without TemRA cells. Sequencing used naive CD8+ T cells sorted from blood. The cell subset or site label of this sample denotes: CD45RA+CCR7+. The origin of the receptors is a young man in good health.

The gene calls are TRBV12-5 and TRBJ2-1, with TRBD2 matching 14 bases. The ends lost 2 bases at V and 1 base at J; junction bases unmatched: 16. This CDR3 spans 22 amino acids. Germline-derived CDR1 and CDR2 are LGHNT and FRNRAP. The CDR3 nucleotides are TGTGCTAGTGGTTTGTTCCAAAGGGGGGGACTAGCGGGAGTACGGTCCTACAATGAGCAGTTCTTC. Translating it yields CASGLFQRGGLAGVRSYNEQFF.

V and J are TRBV5-1 and TRBJ2-2; possibly TRBD2 for D (5 bases). The CDR3 consists of 14 residues. The germline V gene encodes CDR1 SGHRS and CDR2 YFSETQ. The CDR3 DNA reads TGCGTCCTAACGATCGGGGAGAGCACCGGGGAGCTGTTTTTT. It translates to CVLTIGESTGELFF.

V is TRBV7-9 and J is TRBJ1-1; TRBD1 is a possible D gene (5 bases). The germline CDR1 and CDR2 sequences are SEHNR and FQNEAQ (reference sequence). The V end was cut by 4 bases, the J end by 4 bases, with 10 bases between. The CDR3 loop spans 13 amino acids. The CDR3 sequence is CASSSGAVTEAFF. The CDR3 DNA is TGTGCCAGCAGCTCTGGGGCGGTCACTGAAGCTTTCTTT.

This clone has only one observation. The chain combines TRBV14 with TRBJ2-7, with TRBD2 matching 9 bases. Germline assignment: CDR1 SGHDN and CDR2 FVKESK. Trimming took 0 bases from V and 2 from J; bases not matched to a gene: 5. The CDR3 runs 16 residues. The CDR3 bases are TGTGCCAGCAGCCAAGATACAGCGGGAGGACCCTACGAGCAGTACTTC. Its translation is CASSQDTAGGPYEQYF.

The V and J genes are TRBV27 and TRBJ2-1, with D tentatively TRBD2 (5 bases). The V and J ends lost 2 bases and 10 bases respectively, with 12 bases between them. The CDR3 totals 13 residues. Germline V gives CDR1 MNHEY, CDR2 SMNVEV (reference sequence). The chain's CDR3 is CASSLGIGLEQFF. CDR3 DNA: TGTGCCAGCAGTTTAGGGATTGGACTCGAGCAGTTCTTC.

This chain uses TRBV11-2 with TRBJ2-3; D is possibly TRBD1 or TRBD2 (7 bases each). The CDR3 consists of 12 residues. Germline values: CDR1 SGHAT, CDR2 FQNNGV. V lost 10 bases to trimming and J lost 9 bases, with 17 bases between them. The CDR3 nucleotides read TGTGCCACCAGGGGACTACAGGGGACGCAGTATTTT. Amino acid sequence: CATRGLQGTQYF.

V and J are TRBV5-5 and TRBJ2-7, with D unclear. CDR3 length equals 14 residues. The germline V gene encodes CDR1 SGHKS and CDR2 YYEKEE (reference sequence). Trimming stripped 0 bases from V and 2 bases from J, with 9 bases between. The CDR3 DNA reads TGTGCCAGCAGCTTGGGTTGGGGTACCTACGAGCAGTACTTC. Amino acids: CASSLGWGTYEQYF.

The chain recombines TRBV9 with TRBJ2-1, with a tentative D call TRBD1 (6 bases). Trimming shortened V by 1 base and J by 7 bases, and 12 bases separated the two germline ends. The germline V gene has CDR1 SGDLS and CDR2 YYNGEE. The CDR3 has 14 residues. This CDR3 is CASSVWGTGNEQFF. In DNA, the CDR3 is TGTGCCAGCAGCGTATGGGGAACAGGGAATGAGCAGTTCTTC.

The CDR3 sequence: CSVVGLGNKNIQYF. DNA of the CDR3: TGCAGCGTTGTGGGTTTAGGCAACAAAAACATTCAGTACTTC. V usage is TRBV29-1 and J usage is TRBJ2-4; no definite D call. The germline V gene encodes CDR1 SQVTM and CDR2 ANQGSEA. CDR3 length equals 14 residues. The V and J ends lost 4 bases and 3 bases respectively, with 13 bases between them.

CDR3 amino acids: CSARPYEQYF. The CDR3 region has the DNA TGCAGTGCTAGACCCTACGAGCAGTACTTC. The gene calls are TRBV20-1 and TRBJ2-7; D is undetermined. CDR3 length: 10 residues. Deletions cut 2 bases from V and 2 bases from J, with 1 base between. CDR1 is DFQATT and CDR2 is SNEGSKA in the germline V gene (reference sequence).

V usage is TRBV5-5 and J usage is TRBJ1-1; D is unclear. The V and J ends lost 3 bases and 0 bases respectively, with 12 bases between them. Germline V gives CDR1 SGHKS, CDR2 YYEKEE (reference sequence). The CDR3 has 15 amino acids. The CDR3 DNA is TGTGCCAGCAGCTCCCTTTCGGGTTTGAACACTGAAGCTTTCTTT. Protein: CASSSLSGLNTEAFF.

This chain uses TRBV10-2 with TRBJ2-3; 9 bases are a match to TRBD1. CDR1 is WSHSY and CDR2 is SAAADI in the germline V gene. The J segment lost 0 bases and the V segment lost 8 bases, leaving 9 bases of the junction unmatched. This CDR3 is 16 amino acids long. CDR3 bases: TGCGCCAGCGGACAGGGGATAACTTCTAGCACAGATACGCAGTATTTT. Residues: CASGQGITSSTDTQYF.

The chain joins TRBV5-1 to TRBJ2-3, with 10 bases that match TRBD2. CDR1 and CDR2 from the germline V gene are SGHRS and YFSETQ. The CDR3 has 18 residues. V gave up 0 bases and J gave up 2 bases; unmatched junction bases: 9. The DNA for the CDR3 is TGCGCCAGCAGCTTGGAATTAGCGGGAGGAGCTGCCACAGATACGCAGTATTTT. Encoded protein: CASSLELAGGAATDTQYF.

The chain couples TRBV2 to TRBJ1-1; 10 bases line up with TRBD1. Germline trimming cut 10 bases from V and 5 bases from J; bases unmatched to any gene: 4. This CDR3 contains 12 residues. CDR1 is SNHLY and CDR2 is FYNNEI in the germline V gene. CDR3 region: CAKTGGMTEAFF. The CDR3 DNA sequence: TGTGCCAAGACAGGGGGCATGACTGAAGCTTTCTTT.

This chain uses TRBV5-4 with TRBJ2-2, with D possibly TRBD1 on 6 matching bases. The germline V gene has CDR1 SGHNT and CDR2 YYREEE (reference sequence). This CDR3 comprises 16 residues. Trimming took 4 bases from V and 2 from J, leaving 15 bases between them. The CDR3 DNA reads TGTGCCAGCAGCAGACCGGACAGAGAAAACACCGGGGAGCTGTTTTTT. Its protein is CASSRPDRENTGELFF.

The chain has TRBV14 and TRBJ2-7; D uncertain. This CDR3 comprises 13 residues. Germline CDR1 and CDR2: SGHDN and FVKESK. The V and J ends lost 1 base and 6 bases respectively, with 10 bases between them. This chain's CDR3 is CASSQGAIGEQYF. The DNA for the CDR3 is TGTGCCAGCAGCCAAGGGGCAATAGGCGAGCAGTACTTC.

The chain uses TRBV6-1 and TRBJ2-1; 14 bases agree with TRBD2. V dropped 4 bases and J dropped 9; count of bases not matched to a gene: 5. Germline V gives CDR1 MNHNS, CDR2 SASEGT. CDR3 length: 15 residues. The CDR3 reads CASSATSGRASEQFF. Here the CDR3 DNA reads TGTGCCAGCAGTGCGACTAGCGGGAGGGCAAGTGAGCAGTTCTTC.

The chain recombines TRBV7-9 with TRBJ2-5; D is possibly TRBD2 (6 bases). Deletions cut 10 bases from V and 5 bases from J, with 11 bases between. The germline CDR1 and CDR2 sequences are SEHNR and FQNEAQ (reference sequence). The CDR3 loop spans 11 amino acids. CDR3 in amino acids: CATEGWETQYF. The CDR3 DNA follows: TGTGCCACGGAGGGGTGGGAGACCCAGTACTTC.

The chain combines TRBV5-1 with TRBJ1-1, with TRBD1 matching over 10 bases. J lost 0 bases, V lost 5 bases, and 13 bases had no gene match. From germline, CDR1 is SGHRS and CDR2 YFSETQ. This CDR3 contains 18 residues. CDR3 in amino acids: CASRLTGGAFRVNTEAFF. As DNA, the CDR3 is TGCGCCAGCAGGTTGACAGGGGGCGCATTTAGGGTGAACACTGAAGCTTTCTTT.

The V and J genes are TRBV19 and TRBJ1-2, with a tentative D call TRBD1 (5 bases). The CDR3 covers 12 residues. V was clipped by 2 bases and J by 8 bases, with 9 bases between them. CDR1 is LNHDA, CDR2 SQIVND, per germline (reference sequence). The CDR3 coding sequence is TGTGCCAGTAGTATACCGGGGGTCGGCTACACCTTC. As protein: CASSIPGVGYTF. Looking up the rest from reference TRBV19 and TRBJ1-2 gives the full variable domain: DGGITQSPKYLFRKEGQNVTLSCEQNLNHDAMYWYRQDPGQGLRLIYYSQIVNDFQKGDIAEGYSVSREKKESFPLTVTSAQKNPTAFYLCASSIPGVGYTFGSGTRLTVV.

The chain employs TRBV6-6 and TRBJ2-5; no firm D call. Trimming shortened V by 5 bases and J by 5 bases, and 6 bases separated the two germline ends. This CDR3 is 11 amino acids long. Germline V CDR1 and CDR2: MNHNY, SVGAGI (reference sequence). The CDR3 DNA follows: TGTGCCAGCAGTCTAGGGGAGACCCAGTACTTC. Protein sequence: CASSLGETQYF.